This is a list of T cell receptor beta chains from one sample in a study of blood T cell repertoires in COVID-19. The protocol was immunoSEQ multiplex PCR, while the TCRdb copy is restricted to in-frame clones and leaves out a portion. The sample lists over 250,000 clones, around 79% occurring once. Sequenced input: peripheral blood. The source of these receptors is a woman older than 75 with acute or convalescent COVID-19. Both conserved end residues are part of each CDR3. Each record gives: clone size, D gene, J gene, V gene, CDR3 DNA, CDR3 protein. D genes are given only for firm matches. Some rows mark clone size as missing; the rest say once, few, many or name a class of expanded clone.

clone size: .
D gene: .
J gene: TRBJ2-6
V gene: TRBV30
CDR3 DNA: TGTGCCTGGAGTACGGCGGGTCTTGCTTCTGGGGCCAACGTCCTGACTTTC
CDR3 protein: CAWSTAGLASGANVLTF

clone size: .
D gene: .
J gene: TRBJ1-1
V gene: TRBV19
CDR3 DNA: TGTGCCAGTAGTAGGGGATACAGGGATAGGACTGAAGCTTTCTTT
CDR3 protein: CASSRGYRDRTEAFF

clone size: .
D gene: .
J gene: TRBJ1-6
V gene: TRBV11-3
CDR3 DNA: TGTGCCAGCAGCTCTAAGGGACTTTCCCCCTTCTATAATTCACCCCTCCACTTT
CDR3 protein: CASSSKGLSPFYNSPLHF

clone size: once
D gene: TRBD2
J gene: TRBJ2-2
V gene: TRBV30
CDR3 DNA: TGTGCCTGGAGTGTGGCTAGCGGGGACACCGGGGAGCTGTTTTTT
CDR3 protein: CAWSVASGDTGELFF

clone size: .
D gene: TRBD1
J gene: TRBJ1-4
V gene: TRBV7-9
CDR3 DNA: TGTGCCAGCACCGGGACAGTAGCAACTAATGAAAAACTGTTTTTT
CDR3 protein: CASTGTVATNEKLFF

clone size: .
D gene: .
J gene: TRBJ1-2
V gene: TRBV11-2
CDR3 DNA: TGTGCCAGCAGCTCACAATTCAGGGTTGGCTATGGCTACACCTTC
CDR3 protein: CASSSQFRVGYGYTF

clone size: once
D gene: TRBD2
J gene: TRBJ2-6
V gene: TRBV18
CDR3 DNA: TGTGCCAGCTCACCGGGGGGGGTTCCCGGGGCCAACGTCCTGACTTTC
CDR3 protein: CASSPGGVPGANVLTF

clone size: .
D gene: TRBD1
J gene: TRBJ1-1
V gene: TRBV7-2
CDR3 DNA: TGTGCCAGCAGCTTAGTCGGGACAGGGACTGAAGCTTTCTTT
CDR3 protein: CASSLVGTGTEAFF

clone size: .
D gene: TRBD2
J gene: TRBJ2-7
V gene: TRBV2
CDR3 DNA: TGTGCCAGCAATCCCGTTGGAGCGGGAGTCTACGAGCAGTACTTC
CDR3 protein: CASNPVGAGVYEQYF

clone size: .
D gene: .
J gene: TRBJ1-4
V gene: TRBV12-3/TRBV12-4
CDR3 DNA: TGTGCCAGCAGACAGGACGGTCTTAGACTGTTTTTT
CDR3 protein: CASRQDGLRLFF

clone size: .
D gene: TRBD1
J gene: TRBJ1-2
V gene: TRBV9
CDR3 DNA: TGTGCCAGCAGCGTAGCCCGGACAGGGGAAATGTGCACCTTC
CDR3 protein: CASSVARTGEMCTF

clone size: once
D gene: TRBD2
J gene: TRBJ2-5
V gene: TRBV4-1
CDR3 DNA: TGCGCCAGCAGCCAATTTTCGCGGGGGGGCGGAGAGACCCAGTACTTC
CDR3 protein: CASSQFSRGGGETQYF

clone size: .
D gene: TRBD1
J gene: TRBJ1-5
V gene: TRBV3-1/TRBV3-2
CDR3 DNA: TGTGCCAGCAGCCCTTCCCCGAAGGGACAGGGGTTGGATAATAGCAATCAGCCCCAGCATTTT
CDR3 protein: CASSPSPKGQGLDNSNQPQHF

clone size: few
D gene: .
J gene: TRBJ1-4
V gene: TRBV18
CDR3 DNA: TGTGCCAGCTCACGGGAGAATTCTAATGAAAAACTGTTTTTT
CDR3 protein: CASSRENSNEKLFF

clone size: .
D gene: .
J gene: TRBJ2-7
V gene: TRBV13
CDR3 DNA: TGTGCCAGCAGCCGGGCGCCAGGAGGGGACGAGCAGTACTTC
CDR3 protein: CASSRAPGGDEQYF

clone size: .
D gene: .
J gene: TRBJ2-1
V gene: TRBV2
CDR3 DNA: TGTGCCAGCTATGCTAACCGCAATGAGCAGTTCTTC
CDR3 protein: CASYANRNEQFF

clone size: .
D gene: .
J gene: TRBJ2-3
V gene: TRBV7-8
CDR3 DNA: TGTGCCAGCAGCTTAGCCCTAATGGCGGTCGATACGCAGTATTTT
CDR3 protein: CASSLALMAVDTQYF

clone size: .
D gene: .
J gene: TRBJ2-5
V gene: TRBV5-4
CDR3 DNA: TGTGCCAGCAGCTTCCGGGATCGAGGGACCCAGTACTTC
CDR3 protein: CASSFRDRGTQYF

clone size: .
D gene: TRBD1
J gene: TRBJ1-2
V gene: TRBV9
CDR3 DNA: TGTGCCAGCAGCCCAGGGGGACAGGCAAACTATGGCTACACCTTC
CDR3 protein: CASSPGGQANYGYTF

clone size: .
D gene: .
J gene: TRBJ2-7
V gene: TRBV6-5
CDR3 DNA: TGTGCCAGCAGCCTATTACAGGGTACGACCGAGCAGTACTTC
CDR3 protein: CASSLLQGTTEQYF

clone size: .
D gene: .
J gene: TRBJ2-7
V gene: TRBV18
CDR3 DNA: TGTGCCAGCTCACCCAGGCAGGGCCGTTACGAGCAGTACTTC
CDR3 protein: CASSPRQGRYEQYF

clone size: .
D gene: TRBD2
J gene: TRBJ2-1
V gene: TRBV7-3
CDR3 DNA: TGTGCCAGCAGCTTAGTAAGCGGACTAGCGGGGGGTGGTGAGCAGTTCTTC
CDR3 protein: CASSLVSGLAGGGEQFF

clone size: few
D gene: TRBD1
J gene: TRBJ2-3
V gene: TRBV5-1
CDR3 DNA: TGCGCCAGCAGCCCCTCTCCGACCGGGACAGTCACAGATACGCAGTATTTT
CDR3 protein: CASSPSPTGTVTDTQYF

clone size: .
D gene: .
J gene: TRBJ1-5
V gene: TRBV6-2/TRBV6-3
CDR3 DNA: TGTGCCAGCAGTTACCGGGGGGGCAATCAGCCCCAGCATTTT
CDR3 protein: CASSYRGGNQPQHF

clone size: .
D gene: .
J gene: TRBJ2-2
V gene: TRBV10-3
CDR3 DNA: TGTGCCATCAGAGGCGACGGAGCAACCGGGGAGCTGTTTTTT
CDR3 protein: CAIRGDGATGELFF

clone size: .
D gene: .
J gene: TRBJ1-4
V gene: TRBV5-4
CDR3 DNA: TGTGCCAGCACCCTACGGGGAGGGGATGAAAAACTGTTTTTT
CDR3 protein: CASTLRGGDEKLFF